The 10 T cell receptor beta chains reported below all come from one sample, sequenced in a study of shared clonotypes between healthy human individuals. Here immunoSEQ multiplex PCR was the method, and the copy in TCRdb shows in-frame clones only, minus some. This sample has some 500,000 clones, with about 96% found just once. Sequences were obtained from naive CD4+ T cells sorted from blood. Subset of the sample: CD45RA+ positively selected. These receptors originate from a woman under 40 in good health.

CDR3 amino acids: CASGGQGANEQYF. Written as DNA, the CDR3 is TGTGCCAGCGGGGGACAGGGGGCGAACGAGCAGTACTTC. The chain employs TRBV27 and TRBJ2-7; 12 bases fit TRBD1. The CDR3 loop spans 13 amino acids. J was trimmed by 5 bases and V by 8 bases; bases with no gene match: 4. Germline CDR1 reads MNHEY; CDR2 reads SMNVEV (reference sequence).

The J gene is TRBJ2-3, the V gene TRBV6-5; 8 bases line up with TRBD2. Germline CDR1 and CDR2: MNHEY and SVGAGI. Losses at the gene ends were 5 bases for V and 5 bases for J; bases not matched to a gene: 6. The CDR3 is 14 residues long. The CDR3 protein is CASSRLARRDTQYF. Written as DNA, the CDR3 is TGTGCCAGCAGTAGACTAGCGCGACGAGATACGCAGTATTTT.

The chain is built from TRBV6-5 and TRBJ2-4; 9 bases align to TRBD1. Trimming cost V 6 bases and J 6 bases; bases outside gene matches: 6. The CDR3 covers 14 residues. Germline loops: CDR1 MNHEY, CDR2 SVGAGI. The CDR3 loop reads CASRTGGSGNIQYF. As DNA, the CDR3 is TGTGCCAGCAGAACAGGGGGCTCGGGAAACATTCAGTACTTC.

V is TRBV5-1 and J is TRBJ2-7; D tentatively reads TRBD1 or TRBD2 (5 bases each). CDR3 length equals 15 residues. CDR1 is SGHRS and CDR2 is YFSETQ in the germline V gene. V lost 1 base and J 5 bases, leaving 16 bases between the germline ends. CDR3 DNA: TGCGCCAGCAGCTTGAACGGGGCCTCTTGGAACGAGCAGTACTTC. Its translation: CASSLNGASWNEQYF.

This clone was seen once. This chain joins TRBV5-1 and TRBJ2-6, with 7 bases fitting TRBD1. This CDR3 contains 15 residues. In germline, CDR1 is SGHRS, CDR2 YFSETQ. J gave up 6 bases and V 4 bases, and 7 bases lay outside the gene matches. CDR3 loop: CASSLGGSEANVLTF. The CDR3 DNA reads TGCGCCAGCAGCCTAGGGGGCAGTGAGGCCAACGTCCTGACTTTC.

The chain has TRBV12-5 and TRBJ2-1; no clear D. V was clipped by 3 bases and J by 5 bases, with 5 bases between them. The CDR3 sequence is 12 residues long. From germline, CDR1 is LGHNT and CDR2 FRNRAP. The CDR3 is CASGFIDNEQFF. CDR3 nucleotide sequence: TGTGCTAGTGGTTTTATAGACAATGAGCAGTTCTTC. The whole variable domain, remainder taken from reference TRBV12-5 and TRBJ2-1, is DARVTQTPRHKVTEMGQEVTMRCQPILGHNTVFWYRQTMMQGLELLAYFRNRAPLDDSGMPKDRFSAEMPDATLATLKIQPSEPRDSAVYFCASGFIDNEQFFGPGTRLTVL.

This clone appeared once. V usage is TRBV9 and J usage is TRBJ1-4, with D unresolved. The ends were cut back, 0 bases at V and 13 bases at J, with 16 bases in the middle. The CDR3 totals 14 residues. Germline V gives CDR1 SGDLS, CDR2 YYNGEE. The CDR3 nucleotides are TGTGCCAGCAGCGTAGCCCACGGCGCGGGTAGACTGTTTTTT. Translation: CASSVAHGAGRLFF.

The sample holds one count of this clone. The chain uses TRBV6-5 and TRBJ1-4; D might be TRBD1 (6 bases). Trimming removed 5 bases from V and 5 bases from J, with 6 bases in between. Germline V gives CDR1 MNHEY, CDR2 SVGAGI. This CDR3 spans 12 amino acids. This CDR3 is CASSQGNEKLFF. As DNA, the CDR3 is TGTGCCAGCAGTCAGGGGAATGAAAAACTGTTTTTT.

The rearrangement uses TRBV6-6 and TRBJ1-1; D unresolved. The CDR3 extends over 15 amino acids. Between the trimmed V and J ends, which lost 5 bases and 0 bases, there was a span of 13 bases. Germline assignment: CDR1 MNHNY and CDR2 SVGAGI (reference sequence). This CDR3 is CASSPRPGVNTEAFF. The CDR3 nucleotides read TGTGCCAGCAGTCCGAGGCCCGGGGTGAACACTGAAGCTTTCTTT.

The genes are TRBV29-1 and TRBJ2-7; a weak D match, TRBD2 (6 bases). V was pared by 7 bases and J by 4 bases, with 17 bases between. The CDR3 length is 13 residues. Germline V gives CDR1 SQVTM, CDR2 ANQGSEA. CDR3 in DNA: TGCAGCGCCCTGGGAGCGGCGGGGTACGAGCAGTACTTC. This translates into CSALGAAGYEQYF.